This TCR beta chain was retrieved from a study of T cells in Graves' hyperthyroidism and ophthalmopathy. Study as a whole: The blood sample was taken at first diagnosis, before treatment began.

TCR beta CDR3 regions were amplified from RNA transcripts. First-round RT-PCR targeting the TCR CDR3 was performed with the HTBI primer set. MiXCR was run by TCRdb on the multiplex PCR reads, yielding one entry per CDR3 protein. The sample has 750,000 to 950,000 distinct CDR3 sequences, around 39% seen once. The length of the CDR3 is 15 residues. CDR1 SEHNR and CDR2 FQNEAQ come from the germline V gene (reference sequence). As regards this clonotype: A much larger clone differs from this one at a single base, so this may be a read error.

The sequence derives from a man in his late teens or twenties with Graves' hyperthyroidism. The sequenced material came from blood. The chain carries TRBV7-9 and TRBJ1-6; weak D call: TRBD1 (5 bases). The CDR3 here is CASRLEGTGNSPLHF. As DNA, the CDR3 is TGTGCCAGCAGATTAGAAGGGACGGGTAATTCACCCCTCCACTTT.